The 15 T cell receptor beta chains reported below all come from one sample, sequenced in a study of T cells in Graves' hyperthyroidism and ophthalmopathy. TCR beta CDR3 regions were amplified from RNA transcripts. With the HTBI primer set, the TCR CDR3 went through a first round of RT-PCR. TCRdb redid the calling of the multiplex PCR reads with MiXCR, one entry per CDR3 protein. The table includes 450,000 to 700,000 distinct CDR3 sequences, about 43% detected once. The specimen sequenced was peripheral blood or thyroid tissue (not recorded which). The receptors shown here come from an adult woman with Graves' disease, either hyperthyroidism or ophthalmopathy (not recorded which).

This clonotype was observed many times. The V gene is TRBV5-1, the J gene TRBJ2-2, with D possibly being TRBD2 (5 bases). Looked up from germline, CDR1 is SGHRS and CDR2 is YFSETQ. Trimming cost V 5 bases and J 1 base, with 15 bases left between them. CDR3 length equals 16 residues. The CDR3 loop reads CASRDRRVWNTGELFF. The CDR3 DNA reads as TGCGCCAGCAGAGATCGGCGGGTTTGGAACACCGGGGAGCTGTTTTTT.

In regard to this clonotype: Since a much larger clone is just one base distant, this may be a read error. The CDR3 loop is CASSGTVTNERLFF. CDR3 coding DNA: TGTGCCAGCAGCGGGACAGTTACTAATGAAAGACTGTTTTTT. The V and J genes are TRBV6-1 and TRBJ1-4, with TRBD1 matching 7 bases. The CDR3 contains 14 residues. Looked up from germline, CDR1 is MNHNS and CDR2 is SASEGT.

This clonotype is deemed large. The chain is built from TRBV9 and TRBJ2-7; D assignment may be TRBD1 or TRBD2 (5 bases each). The V gene's germline CDR1 is SGDLS and CDR2 YYNGEE. The V end lost 3 bases, the J end lost 1 base, and 14 bases lay between the germline ends. This CDR3 has 15 residues. CDR3 sequence: CASSGSRDGSYEQYF. The CDR3 DNA is TGTGCCAGCAGCGGATCCCGGGACGGGTCCTACGAGCAGTACTTC.

In this sample, this clonotype turned up many times. Here the CDR3 reads CASSRTSGSFHETQYF. The CDR3, as DNA: TGCGCCAGCAGCCGCACTAGCGGGAGTTTTCATGAGACCCAGTACTTC. The rearrangement joins TRBV5-1 to TRBJ2-5, with TRBD2 matching 11 bases. This CDR3 spans 16 amino acids. Germline trimming cut 4 bases from V and 5 bases from J; bases unmatched to any gene: 10. Germline V lookup: CDR1 SGHRS, CDR2 YFSETQ.

The chain joins TRBV15 to TRBJ1-5; 10 nucleotides align to TRBD1. The V gene's germline CDR1 is LNHNV and CDR2 YYDKDF (reference sequence). J gave up 6 bases and V 3 bases, and 5 bases lay outside the gene matches. This CDR3 is built from 15 residues. The CDR3 is CATSRTGGRGQPQHF. The CDR3 DNA reads TGTGCCACCAGCAGGACAGGGGGCCGGGGTCAGCCCCAGCATTTT.

This chain joins TRBV7-3 and TRBJ2-3; 7 bases are shared with TRBD1. This CDR3 has 13 amino acids. In germline, CDR1 is SGHTA, CDR2 FQGTGA. Trimming at V came to 2 bases and at J to 4 bases, leaving 0 bases not matched to a gene. This CDR3 is CASSLQGADTQYF. For the CDR3, the DNA is TGTGCCAGCAGCTTACAGGGGGCAGATACGCAGTATTTT.

This clonotype has ten or more counts. V gene TRBV6-5 combines with J gene TRBJ1-5; TRBD1 is a possible D gene (6 bases). The CDR3 consists of 15 residues. The germline V gene encodes CDR1 MNHEY and CDR2 SVGAGI. Trimming took 11 bases from V and 6 from J, leaving 23 bases between them. This CDR3 reads CAGKGGRQEGQPQHF. CDR3 DNA sequence: TGTGCCGGAAAGGGGGGCAGGCAAGAAGGTCAGCCCCAGCATTTT.

This clonotype was counted between two and nine times. The chain has TRBV28 and TRBJ1-2; a weak D match, TRBD1 (5 bases). Trimming shortened V by 6 bases and J by 3 bases, and 14 bases separated the two germline ends. There are 14 residues in the CDR3. Germline CDR1 is MDHEN and CDR2 is SYDVKM. The chain's CDR3 is CASSDSPWDYGYTF. CDR3 bases: TGTGCCAGCAGCGACAGCCCTTGGGACTATGGCTACACCTTC.

This clonotype has a count of ten or more. J is TRBJ2-7 and V is TRBV7-9; D gene uncertain. V lost 2 bases and J 4 bases, leaving 3 bases between the germline ends. Germline V gene lookup returns CDR1 SEHNR and CDR2 FQNEAQ (reference sequence). The CDR3 loop spans 11 amino acids. The CDR3 loop is CASSLRYEQYF. CDR3 coding DNA: TGTGCCAGCAGCTTACGTTACGAGCAGTACTTC.

This clonotype occurred many times. The chain joins TRBV24-1 to TRBJ2-2; D is ambiguous. The V end lost 9 bases, the J end lost 1 base, and 5 bases lay between the germline ends. CDR3 size: 12 residues. Germline CDR1 KGHDR, CDR2 SFDVKD. This CDR3 reads CATRQNTGELFF. The CDR3 nucleotides read TGTGCCACCCGACAGAACACCGGGGAGCTGTTTTTT.

Comment on this clonotype: At one of its ends the junction is not consistent with the germline gene, which may arise from a read error. The V call is TRBV5-1, the J call TRBJ2-2; tentative D call: TRBD2 (7 bases). Per germline, CDR1 SGHRS and CDR2 YFSETQ. This CDR3 region has 15 residues. The CDR3 loop is CASSQGGANTGELFF. For the CDR3, the DNA is TGCGCCAGCAGCCAAGGGGGGGCGAACACTGGGGAGCTGTTTTTT. The full variable domain, in which reference TRBV5-1 and TRBJ2-2 provide the parts outside the CDR3, is KAGVTQTPRYLIKTRGQQVTLSCSPISGHRSVSWYQQTPGQGLQFLFEYFSETQRNKGNFPGRFSGRQFSNSRSEMNVSTLELGDSALYLCASSQGGANTGELFFGEGSRLTVL.

The CDR3 loop is CASSLQRTGQYF. CDR3 nucleotides: TGTGCCAGCAGCTTACAGCGGACTGGGCAGTACTTC. The V gene is TRBV7-8, the J gene TRBJ2-7; a possible D gene is TRBD2 (5 bases). This CDR3 contains 12 residues. Germline V CDR1 and CDR2: SGHVS, FQNEAQ. V was pared by 2 bases and J by 9 bases, with 11 bases between.

The chain couples TRBV12-3 or TRBV12-4 to TRBJ2-5; 9 bases are a match to TRBD2. Trimming took 4 bases from V and 9 from J; bases not matched to a gene: 6. This CDR3 has 13 residues. CDR3 sequence reads: CASSSAGGQPQYF. For the CDR3, the DNA is TGTGCCAGCAGTTCCGCGGGGGGGCAGCCCCAGTACTTC.

This clonotype was detected only a few times. The chain recombines TRBV14 with TRBJ1-6, with TRBD1 identical over 7 bases. This CDR3 has 13 amino acids. Germline V CDR1 and CDR2: SGHDN, FVKESK. J gave up 11 bases and V 1 base, and 2 bases lay outside the gene matches. The CDR3: CASSQVQGAPLHF. CDR3 bases: TGTGCCAGCAGCCAAGTCCAGGGGGCACCCCTCCACTTT.

This clonotype has ten or more counts. The gene calls are TRBV7-9 and TRBJ1-1; a weak D match, TRBD1 (6 bases). Trimming cost V 5 bases and J 4 bases, with 11 bases left between them. Germline V lookup: CDR1 SEHNR, CDR2 FQNEAQ (reference sequence). CDR3 size: 13 residues. The CDR3 DNA reads as TGTGCCAGCAGCCGCGGGGGCGGCACTGAAGCTTTCTTT. Its translation is CASSRGGGTEAFF.